A single sample is the source of the 22 T cell receptor beta chains below, sequenced in a study of Graves' ophthalmopathy and Graves' hyperthyroidism. RNA transcripts yielded amplified TCR beta CDR3 regions. A first-round RT-PCR used HTBI primers, followed by a second-round multiplex PCR. TCRdb fed the multiplex PCR reads into MiXCR, producing one record per CDR3 protein. The repertoire holds over 150,000 distinct CDR3 sequences, with 30% to 45% as singletons. Sequencing input: peripheral blood. Receptors originate from a woman in her thirties or forties with Graves' ophthalmopathy.

This clonotype was counted at least ten times. The rearrangement uses TRBV28 and TRBJ1-6; 9 bases fit TRBD1. The CDR3 runs 14 residues. Trimming cost V 6 bases and J 10 bases; bases outside gene matches: 7. Per germline, CDR1 MDHEN and CDR2 SYDVKM. CDR3 region: CASRPTGGFSPLHF. CDR3 in DNA: TGTGCCAGCAGACCTACAGGGGGCTTCTCACCCCTCCACTTT.

This clonotype has a handful of counts. The chain uses TRBV6-1 and TRBJ2-5; the D is unclear. The germline V and J ends were trimmed by 1 base and 2 bases, with 5 bases remaining between them. Looked up from germline, CDR1 is MNHNS and CDR2 is SASEGT. CDR3 length: 13 amino acids. CDR3: CASSEVFQETQYF. CDR3 coding DNA: TGTGCCAGCAGTGAAGTCTTTCAAGAGACCCAGTACTTC.

This sequence joins TRBV12-5 and TRBJ2-2, with 10 nucleotides matching TRBD2. With 6 bases clipped from V and 7 bases from J, the junction kept 5 bases outside the gene matches. Germline V gives CDR1 LGHNT, CDR2 FRNRAP. The CDR3 has 14 residues. Written as DNA, the CDR3 is TGTGCTAGTGGCCCGCCTAGCGGGAGCGGGGAGCTGTTTTTT. The encoded protein is CASGPPSGSGELFF.

The V and J genes are TRBV12-3 or TRBV12-4 and TRBJ1-1; D not certain. This CDR3 is 14 amino acids long. Trimming removed 4 bases from V and 7 bases from J, with 16 bases in between. The CDR3: CASSSTVGWGEAFF. Written as DNA, the CDR3 is TGTGCCAGCAGTTCGACTGTAGGGTGGGGTGAAGCTTTCTTT.

There are many counts of this clonotype. The V gene is TRBV6-2 or TRBV6-3, the J gene TRBJ1-5; D is possibly TRBD1 (5 bases). V lost 7 bases to trimming and J lost 4 bases, with 11 bases between them. The length of the CDR3 is 13 residues. Germline lookup yields CDR1 MNHEY and CDR2 SVGEGT. The CDR3 is CASNRGPNQPQHF. Here the CDR3 DNA reads TGTGCCAGCAACCGGGGCCCAAATCAGCCCCAGCATTTT.

This clonotype appeared many times. The chain combines TRBV28 with TRBJ2-5; the D gene is possibly TRBD1 (6 bases). The germline V and J ends were trimmed by 6 bases and 5 bases, with 13 bases remaining between them. The CDR3 is made up of 13 amino acids. CDR1 is MDHEN and CDR2 is SYDVKM in the germline V gene. The CDR3 bases are TGTGCCAGCAGACCTCAGGGGTGGGAGACCCAGTACTTC. Translation: CASRPQGWETQYF.

The gene calls are TRBV6-1 and TRBJ2-6; perhaps TRBD1 as D (6 bases). CDR3 size: 15 residues. From germline, CDR1 is MNHNS and CDR2 SASEGT. Trimming removed 4 bases at V and 0 bases at J, with 7 bases between. The CDR3 coding sequence is TGTGCCAGCAGTGGACAGGACTCTGGGGCCAACGTCCTGACTTTC. This codes for CASSGQDSGANVLTF.

Ten or more counts support this clonotype. V and J are TRBV20-1 and TRBJ1-1, with D hard to call. The CDR3 runs 15 residues. Germline assignment: CDR1 DFQATT and CDR2 SNEGSKA (reference sequence). The ends were cut back, 0 bases at V and 1 base at J, with 12 bases in the middle. CDR3 sequence (DNA): TGCAGTGCTAGAGACAATGGCCCGGGGAACACTGAAGCTTTCTTT. This translates into CSARDNGPGNTEAFF.

This clonotype appeared many times. The chain has TRBV28 and TRBJ2-7; 7 bases agree with TRBD1. The CDR3 runs to 14 residues. The junction had 4 bases not matched to a gene; V was cut back by 5 bases and J by 0 bases. Germline assignment: CDR1 MDHEN and CDR2 SYDVKM. CDR3 bases: TGTGCCAGCAGTGGACAGGAAACCTCCTACGAGCAGTACTTC. Amino acids: CASSGQETSYEQYF.

The chain carries TRBV4-3 and TRBJ2-7; D possibly corresponds to TRBD1 (5 bases). Trimming shortened V by 4 bases and J by 0 bases, and 13 bases separated the two germline ends. The CDR3 length is 15 residues. Germline V gene lookup returns CDR1 LGHNA and CDR2 YSLEER. CDR3 in amino acids: CASSPTGASSYEQYF. As DNA, the CDR3 is TGCGCCAGCAGCCCGACTGGGGCAAGCTCCTACGAGCAGTACTTC.

This clonotype appeared many times. The gene calls are TRBV5-6 and TRBJ2-5, with TRBD1 identical over 9 bases. In germline, CDR1 is SGHDT, CDR2 YYEEEE. Trimming took 4 bases from V and 1 from J; bases not matched to a gene: 5. The length of the CDR3 is 15 residues. The chain's CDR3 is CASSGDRAFQETQYF. For the CDR3, the DNA is TGTGCCAGCAGCGGGGACAGGGCTTTCCAAGAGACCCAGTACTTC.

This clonotype was recorded many times. This sequence joins TRBV4-1 and TRBJ1-2; possible D gene TRBD1, 6 bases. This CDR3 is 13 amino acids long. V lost 3 bases and J 7 bases, leaving 12 bases between the germline ends. Germline-derived CDR1 and CDR2 are MGHRA and YSYEKL. The CDR3: CASSQQGQSGYTF. The CDR3 nucleotides read TGCGCCAGCAGCCAGCAGGGGCAGAGTGGCTACACCTTC.

The chain combines TRBV6-2 or TRBV6-3 with TRBJ1-1; no definite D call. The V and J ends lost 0 bases and 3 bases respectively, with 11 bases between them. Germline CDR1 and CDR2: MNHEY and SVGEGT. CDR3 size: 15 residues. The CDR3 DNA reads TGTGCCAGCAGTTACTCGAGGTCCTGGGACACTGAAGCTTTCTTT. Encoded protein: CASSYSRSWDTEAFF.

V is TRBV7-2 and J is TRBJ2-5; D possibly matches TRBD1 or TRBD2 (6 bases each). The germline V and J ends were trimmed by 4 bases and 5 bases, with 17 bases remaining between them. This CDR3 contains 15 residues. Germline V gene sequence: CDR1 SGHTA, CDR2 FQGNSA. The CDR3 nucleotides read TGTGCCAGCAGCTCTCCACAGGGAGGCGGCGAGACCCAGTACTTC. Amino acids: CASSSPQGGGETQYF. Full variable domain (rest looked up from reference TRBV7-2 and TRBJ2-5): GAGVSQSPSNKVTEKGKDVELRCDPISGHTALYWYRQSLGQGLEFLIYFQGNSAPDKSGLPSDRFSAERTGGSVSTLTIQRTQQEDSAVYLCASSSPQGGGETQYFGPGTRLLVL.

This clonotype was detected many times. The chain employs TRBV6-6 and TRBJ1-3; D is uncertain. The CDR3 has 12 residues. V gave up 8 bases and J gave up 1 base, with 6 bases separating them. The germline gives CDR1 MNHNY, CDR2 SVGAGI (reference sequence). Here the CDR3 DNA reads TGTGCCAGCGTCAGTTCTGGAAACACCATATATTTT. Translated, it gives CASVSSGNTIYF.

This clonotype was counted at least ten times. The chain recombines TRBV28 with TRBJ1-3; a possible D gene is TRBD1 (6 bases). Trimming removed 6 bases at V and 0 bases at J, with 15 bases between. Germline CDR1 reads MDHEN; CDR2 reads SYDVKM. The CDR3 runs 16 residues. CDR3 DNA sequence: TGTGCCAGCAGCTTCTTTGGACAGACCTCTGGAAACACCATATATTTT. Residues: CASSFFGQTSGNTIYF.

The genes are TRBV12-3 or TRBV12-4 and TRBJ2-7; TRBD2 might be the D (5 bases). The CDR3 loop spans 13 amino acids. V was shortened by 3 bases and J by 7 bases, with 13 bases between the two germline ends. CDR3 loop: CASSFPPPGEQYF. The CDR3 DNA is TGTGCCAGCAGTTTTCCCCCACCGGGAGAGCAGTACTTC.

The sample holds many counts of this clonotype. The gene calls are TRBV28 and TRBJ1-2; D is unclear. V lost 6 bases, J lost 3 bases, and 5 bases lay in between. CDR1 is MDHEN and CDR2 is SYDVKM in the germline V gene. This CDR3 contains 11 residues. CDR3 loop: CASSWDYGYTF. CDR3 coding DNA: TGTGCCAGCAGCTGGGACTATGGCTACACCTTC.

The V gene is TRBV29-1, the J gene TRBJ1-1, with D possibly TRBD1 on 6 matching bases. Germline V CDR1 and CDR2: SQVTM, ANQGSEA. CDR3 size: 12 residues. V dropped 7 bases and J dropped 8 bases, with 17 bases sitting between them. In DNA, the CDR3 is TGCAGCGCCTCTTTCGGGACAACAGAAGCTTTCTTT. Protein: CSASFGTTEAFF.

This clonotype was seen ten or more times. The chain is built from TRBV6-2 or TRBV6-3 and TRBJ2-7, with TRBD1 matching over 8 bases. Germline loops: CDR1 MNHEY, CDR2 SVGEGT. The CDR3 runs to 14 residues. The V gene end was trimmed by 5 bases and the J gene end by 9 bases; junction bases not matched to a gene: 12. The CDR3 spells CASSTSDRGTRQYF. The CDR3 bases are TGTGCCAGCAGTACCAGCGACAGGGGAACTCGGCAGTACTTC.

This chain links TRBV25-1 with TRBJ2-2, with a tentative D call TRBD2 (5 bases). The CDR3 runs 13 residues. Germline V gene data show CDR1 as MGHDK and CDR2 as SYGVNS. V was shortened by 3 bases and J by 7 bases, with 9 bases between the two germline ends. DNA of the CDR3: TGTGCCAGCAGTGAGGCTGGGAGCGGGGAGCTGTTTTTT. It is translated as CASSEAGSGELFF.

This clonotype was counted ten times or more. This chain links TRBV5-1 with TRBJ2-5; perhaps TRBD1 as D (5 bases). V was pared by 0 bases and J by 0 bases, with 12 bases between. Germline CDR1 is SGHRS and CDR2 is YFSETQ. The CDR3 has 16 amino acids. CDR3 coding DNA: TGCGCCAGCAGCTTGGAACCGACAGTCGACCAAGAGACCCAGTACTTC. Translated, it gives CASSLEPTVDQETQYF.